Presented here are 2 T cell receptor beta chains from one specimen sequenced in a study of cytomegalovirus exposure and HLA in healthy donors. PCR was performed using 60 Vbeta and 13 Jbeta primers. Profiling relied on immunoSEQ multiplex PCR, and the TCRdb table lists in-frame clones only, not all of them. Of roughly 190,000 clones detected, around 79% appear once; the ten largest clones hold around 1.4%. The material sequenced was PBMCs. These TCRs come from a girl aged 5-17 years in good health and CMV-seropositive.

The J gene is TRBJ1-3, the V gene TRBV2; D is uncertain. From germline, CDR1 is SNHLY and CDR2 FYNNEI. The CDR3 is 14 residues long. The V end lost 3 bases, the J end lost 4 bases, and 10 bases lay between the germline ends. CDR3 nucleotides: TGTGCCAGCAGTGATTTTAGATTCGGAAACACCATATATTTT. Translation: CASSDFRFGNTIYF.

The chain employs TRBV27 and TRBJ2-7; possibly TRBD2 for D (6 bases). This CDR3 spans 16 amino acids. Germline V gene sequence: CDR1 MNHEY, CDR2 SMNVEV (reference sequence). V was shortened by 6 bases and J by 0 bases, with 18 bases between the two germline ends. As DNA, the CDR3 is TGTGCCAGCAGGGGGATAGCGGCAATCAGCTCCTACGAGCAGTACTTC. Amino acid sequence: CASRGIAAISSYEQYF.